This passage covers 14 T cell receptor beta chains from one sample sequenced in a study of regulatory T cells in long-lasting Graves disease. Described time point: persistent/refractory GD, antithyroid drugs over 5 years with positive TRAb. With RNA extracted from PBMCs as input, the TCR library was made. Building of the TCR beta libraries involved iRepertoire HTBI primers and Arm-PCR of CDR3 regions. MiXCR was run by TCRdb on the multiplex PCR reads, yielding one entry per CDR3 protein. The table shows roughly 430,000 distinct CDR3 sequences, with around 23% occurring only once. The sample in question was peripheral blood mononuclear cells (PBMCs), obtained when the disease was refractory, from a patient treated with antithyroid drugs. These receptors were obtained from a female donor with Graves disease.

This rearrangement joins TRBV14 to TRBJ2-3; D uncertain. The CDR3 spans 14 residues. Germline V gene data show CDR1 as SGHDN and CDR2 as FVKESK. Trimming shortened V by 1 base and J by 2 bases, and 7 bases separated the two germline ends. CDR3 protein: CASSQVVSTDTQYF. The CDR3 coding sequence is TGTGCCAGCAGCCAAGTCGTTTCCACAGATACGCAGTATTTT.

This clonotype was observed a few times. The J gene is TRBJ2-2, the V gene TRBV7-2; D assignment may be TRBD1 or TRBD2 (5 bases each). Germline V gene lookup returns CDR1 SGHTA and CDR2 FQGNSA. The CDR3 consists of 17 residues. V was pared by 5 bases and J by 5 bases, with 21 bases between. The CDR3 coding sequence is TGTGCCAGCAGCCGAAAAGTGACCGGGACCACTACCGGGGAGCTGTTTTTT. Translated, it gives CASSRKVTGTTTGELFF.

This clonotype came up many times. The rearrangement links TRBV2 to TRBJ2-5; D call uncertain. The CDR3 runs to 12 residues. V shed 5 bases and J shed 5 bases, with 9 bases lying between them. Germline CDR1 SNHLY, CDR2 FYNNEI. This chain's CDR3 is CASSSPPETQYF. CDR3 coding DNA: TGTGCCAGCAGTTCCCCCCCCGAGACCCAGTACTTC.

The CDR3 coding sequence is TGTGCCAGCAGTGGGATCAAAACCAATGAGCAGTTCTTC. As protein: CASSGIKTNEQFF. This chain connects TRBV6-1 to TRBJ2-1; D is ambiguous. CDR3 length: 13 amino acids. Deletions cut 4 bases from V and 6 bases from J, with 10 bases between. The germline V gene has CDR1 MNHNS and CDR2 SASEGT.

This clonotype has at least ten counts. The chain combines TRBV2 with TRBJ2-5; TRBD2 agrees at 14 bases. The CDR3 totals 15 residues. Germline loops: CDR1 SNHLY, CDR2 FYNNEI. The ends lost 6 bases at V and 8 bases at J; junction bases unmatched: 8. The CDR3 nucleotides are TGTGCCAGCAGCCTGACTAGCGGGAGGGCCGGAACCCAGTACTTC. Amino acids: CASSLTSGRAGTQYF.

The gene calls are TRBV5-1 and TRBJ2-1; 8 nucleotides agree with TRBD1. J lost 7 bases, V lost 3 bases, and 9 bases had no gene match. Germline lookup yields CDR1 SGHRS and CDR2 YFSETQ. CDR3 length: 15 amino acids. This CDR3 is CASSSGQGARNEQFF. For the CDR3, the DNA is TGCGCCAGCAGCTCAGGACAGGGCGCACGAAATGAGCAGTTCTTC.

A note on this clonotype: A much larger clone sits a single nucleotide away, making a read error possible. The chain links TRBV5-8 to TRBJ1-5, with D unresolved. This CDR3 comprises 15 residues. CDR1 is SGHTS, CDR2 YDEGEE, per germline. CDR3 DNA sequence: TGTGCCGGCAGCTTCTCGGTGGGCCTTGGGCAGCCCCAGCATTTT. This codes for CAGSFSVGLGQPQHF.

This clonotype has just one count. This rearrangement joins TRBV5-4 to TRBJ2-4, with unresolved D. Germline V CDR1 and CDR2: SGHNT, YYREEE (reference sequence). The CDR3 consists of 16 residues. V was cut by 2 bases and J by 0 bases, with 12 bases left in between. The CDR3 loop is CASSLLFWLAKNIQYF. In DNA form, the CDR3 reads TGTGCCAGCAGCTTACTCTTTTGGCTAGCCAAAAACATTCAGTACTTC.

The chain combines TRBV6-1 with TRBJ2-7; TRBD1 matches 7 bases. Germline lookup yields CDR1 MNHNS and CDR2 SASEGT. The J segment lost 7 bases and the V segment lost 6 bases, leaving 9 bases of the junction unmatched. This CDR3 region has 13 residues. The CDR3 sequence: CASRRTGVEEQYF. The DNA of the CDR3 is TGTGCCAGCAGGCGAACAGGGGTAGAGGAGCAGTACTTC.

The chain couples TRBV5-1 to TRBJ1-2; TRBD1 matches at 10 bases. The CDR3 extends over 14 amino acids. J was trimmed by 4 bases and V by 4 bases; bases with no gene match: 4. Germline values: CDR1 SGHRS, CDR2 YFSETQ. The CDR3 here is CASSAGQGSYGYTF. In DNA form, the CDR3 reads TGCGCCAGCAGCGCGGGACAGGGGAGCTATGGCTACACCTTC. The complete variable domain, with remaining parts taken from reference TRBV5-1 and TRBJ1-2, reads KAGVTQTPRYLIKTRGQQVTLSCSPISGHRSVSWYQQTPGQGLQFLFEYFSETQRNKGNFPGRFSGRQFSNSRSEMNVSTLELGDSALYLCASSAGQGSYGYTFGSGTRLTVV.

Notes on this clonotype: A single base separates this from a much larger clone, so it may be a read error. This sequence joins TRBV28 and TRBJ2-7; possible D gene TRBD1, 5 bases. The germline V gene encodes CDR1 MDHEN and CDR2 SYDVKM. There are 13 residues in the CDR3. CDR3 sequence (DNA): TGTGCCAGCACTCAGGGTTACTCCTACGAGCAGCACTTC. Encoded protein: CASTQGYSYEQHF.

This clonotype has ten or more counts. V is TRBV7-2 and J is TRBJ2-7; D not certain. CDR3 length: 13 residues. The germline V gene encodes CDR1 SGHTA and CDR2 FQGNSA. The V gene lost 0 bases and the J gene lost 4 bases, with 7 bases spanning the gap. The CDR3 coding sequence is TGTGCCAGCAGCTTAGCGCGGCGGTACGAGCAGTACTTC. Protein sequence: CASSLARRYEQYF.

The chain employs TRBV7-9 and TRBJ2-1; the match to TRBD2 covers 10 bases. This CDR3 region has 20 residues. Germline loops: CDR1 SEHNR, CDR2 FQNEAQ (reference sequence). The trim removed 5 bases at V and 0 bases at J, leaving 16 bases unmatched. The CDR3 is CASSPSLASGSPFSYNEQFF. The CDR3 coding sequence is TGTGCCAGCAGCCCCTCGTTGGCTAGCGGGAGTCCCTTCTCCTACAATGAGCAGTTCTTC.

The sample holds a few counts of this clonotype. This rearrangement joins TRBV6-2 or TRBV6-3 to TRBJ2-3; D gene unclear. The V end lost 3 bases, the J end lost 6 bases, and 13 bases lay between the germline ends. Germline V lookup: CDR1 MNHEY, CDR2 SVGEGT. This CDR3 has 14 residues. The CDR3 DNA follows: TGTGCCAGCAGTTATCAACTATCTCTGGATACGCAGTATTTT. Translating it yields CASSYQLSLDTQYF.